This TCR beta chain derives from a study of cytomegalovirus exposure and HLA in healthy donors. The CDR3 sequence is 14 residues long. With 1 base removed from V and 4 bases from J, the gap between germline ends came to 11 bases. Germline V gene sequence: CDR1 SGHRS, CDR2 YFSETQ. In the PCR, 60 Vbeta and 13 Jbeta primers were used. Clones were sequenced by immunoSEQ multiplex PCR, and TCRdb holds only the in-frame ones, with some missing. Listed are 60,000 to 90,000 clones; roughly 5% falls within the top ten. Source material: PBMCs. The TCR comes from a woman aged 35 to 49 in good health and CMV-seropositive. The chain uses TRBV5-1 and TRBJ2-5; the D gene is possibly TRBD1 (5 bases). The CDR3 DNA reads TGCGCCAGCAGCTTGACCCCAGGGCGAGAGACCCAGTACTTC. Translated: CASSLTPGRETQYF.